One TCR beta chain is described in this entry. Germline CDR1 and CDR2: MNHEY and SVGAGI. This CDR3 spans 13 amino acids. After removal of 6 bases from V and 8 bases from J, the junction contained 8 bases not matched to a gene. This record belongs to a study of blood T cell repertoires in COVID-19. About the research overall: COVID-19 samples collected from the United States, Italy and Spain covered acute and convalescent phases. The analysed material was cDNA or gDNA that came from T cells, B-cell-depleted T cells, or PBMCs.

Authors' processing steps: The authors estimated nucleated cell counts from reference gene primer amplification. Data came from immunoSEQ multiplex PCR; TCRdb stores just in-frame clones and leaves some out. V and J calls and clone size come straight from that table; D and trimming were deduced from the DNA. Of some 35,000 clones in the sample, roughly 82% were seen once. The TCR sequence derives from a man aged 80 or over with active or convalescent COVID-19. Sequencing input: peripheral blood. The chain employs TRBV6-5 and TRBJ1-2, with 8 positions matching TRBD1. The CDR3 nucleotides read TGTGCCAGCAGCCCGACAGGGGAACTAGGCTACACCTTC. Protein product: CASSPTGELGYTF.